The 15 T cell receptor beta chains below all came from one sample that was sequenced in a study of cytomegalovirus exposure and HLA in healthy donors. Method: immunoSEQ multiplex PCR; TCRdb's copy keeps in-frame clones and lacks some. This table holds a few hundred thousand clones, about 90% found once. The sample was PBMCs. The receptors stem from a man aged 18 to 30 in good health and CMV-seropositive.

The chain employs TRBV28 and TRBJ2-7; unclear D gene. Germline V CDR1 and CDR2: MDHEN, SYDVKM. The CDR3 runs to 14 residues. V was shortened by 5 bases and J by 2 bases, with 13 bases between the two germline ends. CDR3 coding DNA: TGTGCCAGCAGTGCAAACACAGAACCCTACGAGCAGTACTTC. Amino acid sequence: CASSANTEPYEQYF.

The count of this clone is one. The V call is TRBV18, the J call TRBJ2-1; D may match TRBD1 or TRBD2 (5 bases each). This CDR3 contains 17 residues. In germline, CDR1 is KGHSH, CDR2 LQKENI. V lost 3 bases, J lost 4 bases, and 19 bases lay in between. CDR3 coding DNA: TGTGCCAGCTCACCTCGCGGTGGGACGGTCAAATACAATGAGCAGTTCTTC. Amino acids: CASSPRGGTVKYNEQFF.

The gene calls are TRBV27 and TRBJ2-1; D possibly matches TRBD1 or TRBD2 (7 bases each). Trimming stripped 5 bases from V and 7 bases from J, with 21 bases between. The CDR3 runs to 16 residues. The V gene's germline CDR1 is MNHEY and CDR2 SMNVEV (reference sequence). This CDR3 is CASSLGGGGGLNEQFF. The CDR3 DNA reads TGTGCCAGCAGTCTAGGGGGGGGAGGGGGCTTAAATGAGCAGTTCTTC.

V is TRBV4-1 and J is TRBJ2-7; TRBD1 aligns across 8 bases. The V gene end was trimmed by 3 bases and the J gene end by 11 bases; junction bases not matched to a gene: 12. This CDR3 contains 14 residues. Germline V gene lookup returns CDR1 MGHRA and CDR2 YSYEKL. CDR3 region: CASSQETGVTRKYF. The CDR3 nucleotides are TGCGCCAGCAGCCAGGAGACAGGGGTGACGAGAAAGTACTTC.

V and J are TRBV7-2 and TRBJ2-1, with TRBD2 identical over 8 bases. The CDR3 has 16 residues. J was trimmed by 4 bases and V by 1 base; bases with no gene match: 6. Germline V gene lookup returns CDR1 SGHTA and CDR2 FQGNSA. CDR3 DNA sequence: TGTGCCAGCAGCTTAGTTTCGGGGGGGACTTACAATGAGCAGTTCTTC. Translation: CASSLVSGGTYNEQFF.

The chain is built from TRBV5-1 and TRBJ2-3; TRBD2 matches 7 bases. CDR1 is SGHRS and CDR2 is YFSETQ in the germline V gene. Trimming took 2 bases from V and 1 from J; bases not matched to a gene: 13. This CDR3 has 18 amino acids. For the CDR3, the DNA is TGCGCCAGCAGCTTAAGACATGGGGCGGGAGTGGGCACAGATACGCAGTATTTT. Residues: CASSLRHGAGVGTDTQYF.

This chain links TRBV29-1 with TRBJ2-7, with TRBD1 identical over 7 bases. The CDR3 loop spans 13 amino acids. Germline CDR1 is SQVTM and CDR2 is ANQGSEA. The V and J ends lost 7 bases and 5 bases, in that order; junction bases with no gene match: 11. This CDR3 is CSALPHRGDEQYF. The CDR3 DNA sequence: TGCAGCGCACTACCCCACAGGGGCGACGAGCAGTACTTC.

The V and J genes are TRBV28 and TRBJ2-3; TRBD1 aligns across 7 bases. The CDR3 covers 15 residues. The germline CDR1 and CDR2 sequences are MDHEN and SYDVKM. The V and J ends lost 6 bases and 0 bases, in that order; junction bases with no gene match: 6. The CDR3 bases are TGTGCCAGCAGCCCCACAGGGGACAGCACAGATACGCAGTATTTT. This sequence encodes CASSPTGDSTDTQYF. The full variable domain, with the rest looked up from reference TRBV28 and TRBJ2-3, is DVKVTQSSRYLVKRTGEKVFLECVQDMDHENMFWYRQDPGLGLRLIYFSYDVKMKEKGDIPEGYSVSREKKERFSLILESASTNQTSMYLCASSPTGDSTDTQYFGPGTRLTVL.

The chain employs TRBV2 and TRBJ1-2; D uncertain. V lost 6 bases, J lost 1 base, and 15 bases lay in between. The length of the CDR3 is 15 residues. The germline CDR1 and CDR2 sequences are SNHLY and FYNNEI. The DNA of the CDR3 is TGTGCCAGCAGACGTACGTGGGTAGGTAACTATGGCTACACCTTC. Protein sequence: CASRRTWVGNYGYTF.

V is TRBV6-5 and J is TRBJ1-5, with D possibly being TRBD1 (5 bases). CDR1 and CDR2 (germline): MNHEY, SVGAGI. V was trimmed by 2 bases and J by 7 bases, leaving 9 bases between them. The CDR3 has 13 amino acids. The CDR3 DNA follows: TGTGCCAGCAGTTACGACGGGGACCAGCCCCAGCATTTT. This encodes CASSYDGDQPQHF.

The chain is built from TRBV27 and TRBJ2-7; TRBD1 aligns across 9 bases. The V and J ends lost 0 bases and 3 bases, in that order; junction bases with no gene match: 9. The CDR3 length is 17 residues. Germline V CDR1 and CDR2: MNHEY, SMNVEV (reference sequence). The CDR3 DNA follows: TGTGCCAGCAGTTTATCCTCTTACCGGGACAGGGACTACGAGCAGTACTTC. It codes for CASSLSSYRDRDYEQYF.

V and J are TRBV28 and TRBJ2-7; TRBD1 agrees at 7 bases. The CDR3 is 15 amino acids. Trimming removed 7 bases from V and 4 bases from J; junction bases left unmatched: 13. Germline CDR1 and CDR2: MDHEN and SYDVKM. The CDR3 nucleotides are TGTGCCAGCACCGGCCCGGGCAGGGGGATATACGAGCAGTACTTC. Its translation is CASTGPGRGIYEQYF. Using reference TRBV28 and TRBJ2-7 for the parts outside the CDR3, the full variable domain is DVKVTQSSRYLVKRTGEKVFLECVQDMDHENMFWYRQDPGLGLRLIYFSYDVKMKEKGDIPEGYSVSREKKERFSLILESASTNQTSMYLCASTGPGRGIYEQYFGPGTRLTVT.

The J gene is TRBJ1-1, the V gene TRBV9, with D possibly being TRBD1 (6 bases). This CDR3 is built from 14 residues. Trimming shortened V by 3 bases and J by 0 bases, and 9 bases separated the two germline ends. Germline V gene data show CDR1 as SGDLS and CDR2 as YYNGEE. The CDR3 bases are TGTGCCAGCAGCGAAACAGGGATGAACACTGAAGCTTTCTTT. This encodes CASSETGMNTEAFF.

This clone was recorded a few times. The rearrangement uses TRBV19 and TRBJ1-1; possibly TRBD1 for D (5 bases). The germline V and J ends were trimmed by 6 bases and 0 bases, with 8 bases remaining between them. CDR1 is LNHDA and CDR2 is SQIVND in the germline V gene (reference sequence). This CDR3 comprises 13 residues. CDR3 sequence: CASSQTVNTEAFF. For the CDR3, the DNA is TGTGCCAGTAGCCAGACAGTGAACACTGAAGCTTTCTTT. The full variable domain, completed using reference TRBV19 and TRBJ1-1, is DGGITQSPKYLFRKEGQNVTLSCEQNLNHDAMYWYRQDPGQGLRLIYYSQIVNDFQKGDIAEGYSVSREKKESFPLTVTSAQKNPTAFYLCASSQTVNTEAFFGQGTRLTVV.

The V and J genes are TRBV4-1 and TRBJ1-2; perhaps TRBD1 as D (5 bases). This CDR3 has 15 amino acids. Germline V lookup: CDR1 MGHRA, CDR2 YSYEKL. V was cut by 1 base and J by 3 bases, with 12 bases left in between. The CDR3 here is CASSQVGLRDYGYTF. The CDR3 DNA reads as TGCGCCAGCAGCCAAGTGGGACTCCGGGACTATGGCTACACCTTC.